One and the same sample provided the 22 T cell receptor beta chains below, sequenced in a study of blood T cell repertoires in COVID-19. TCRdb keeps only in-frame clones here, not all; method: immunoSEQ multiplex PCR. This sample yields approximately 150,000 clones, of which 79% are seen a single time; over 15% belongs to the top ten. Sequenced sample: PBMCs or T cells enriched from blood (not recorded which). These receptors were obtained from a woman in her sixties or seventies in a cohort exposed to, infected with or recovered from COVID-19 (not recorded which).

This chain joins TRBV9 and TRBJ2-7, with TRBD1 matching 7 bases. Trimming removed 4 bases from V and 0 bases from J; junction bases left unmatched: 7. CDR3 length: 15 residues. Germline-derived CDR1 and CDR2 are SGDLS and YYNGEE. The CDR3 loop reads CASSPGQVSSYEQYF. For the CDR3, the DNA is TGTGCCAGCAGCCCCGGACAGGTGAGCTCCTACGAGCAGTACTTC.

The J gene is TRBJ1-4, the V gene TRBV30, with D perhaps TRBD1 (5 bases). V lost 0 bases to trimming and J lost 8 bases, with 13 bases between them. The CDR3 is made up of 14 amino acids. Germline loops: CDR1 GTSNPN, CDR2 SVGIG (reference sequence). The CDR3, as DNA: TGTGCCTGGAGTGTTTGGGGCAGAGGAGAAAAACTGTTTTTT. Its translation is CAWSVWGRGEKLFF.

In its sample, this clone was seen a few times. The rearrangement uses TRBV6-4 and TRBJ2-1, with 12 nucleotides matching TRBD2. CDR3 length: 16 amino acids. J was trimmed by 8 bases and V by 6 bases; bases with no gene match: 11. Germline V gives CDR1 MRHNA, CDR2 SNTAGT. CDR3 nucleotide sequence: TGTGCCAGCAGCGCATCGCCTAGCGGGAGGGCCTATGAGCAGTTCTTC. Protein: CASSASPSGRAYEQFF.

The rearrangement joins TRBV7-9 to TRBJ1-1; D not certain. Trimming stripped 0 bases from V and 7 bases from J, with 18 bases between. The CDR3 sequence is 16 residues long. Germline V gives CDR1 SEHNR, CDR2 FQNEAQ (reference sequence). Here the CDR3 reads CASSLAIPGEPGEAFF. In DNA, the CDR3 is TGTGCCAGCAGCTTAGCGATTCCCGGGGAGCCGGGTGAAGCTTTCTTT.

The genes are TRBV4-1 and TRBJ2-7, with a tentative D call TRBD1 (6 bases). V lost 3 bases and J 3 bases, leaving 9 bases between the germline ends. This CDR3 has 13 amino acids. Germline CDR1 and CDR2: MGHRA and YSYEKL. CDR3 loop: CASSHKQGYEQYF. The CDR3 DNA sequence: TGCGCCAGCAGCCATAAACAGGGCTACGAGCAGTACTTC.

Of note for this clone: The same CDR3 also results from other DNA sequences found in this sample. V usage is TRBV9 and J usage is TRBJ2-3; perhaps TRBD2 as D (6 bases). The germline gives CDR1 SGDLS, CDR2 YYNGEE. Trimming took off 2 bases at V and 1 base at J, with 8 bases between the two ends. This CDR3 has 14 amino acids. For the CDR3, the DNA is TGTGCCAGCAGCGTGGCTAGCGGCACAGATACGCAGTATTTT. It translates to CASSVASGTDTQYF.

This clone was seen only once. The chain employs TRBV28 and TRBJ1-2; 8 nucleotides agree with TRBD1. The germline gives CDR1 MDHEN, CDR2 SYDVKM. The CDR3 length is 15 residues. The V and J ends lost 7 bases and 10 bases, in that order; junction bases with no gene match: 17. This chain's CDR3 is CASTSQGAEGLAYTF. For the CDR3, the DNA is TGTGCCAGCACAAGTCAGGGGGCTGAAGGTCTAGCCTACACCTTC.

As to this clone: Other DNA sequences of this sample code for an identical CDR3. The chain employs TRBV7-2 and TRBJ2-1; 8 positions agree with TRBD2. With 6 bases clipped from V and 4 bases from J, the junction kept 8 bases outside the gene matches. CDR1 is SGHTA and CDR2 is FQGNSA in the germline V gene. The CDR3 consists of 15 residues. CDR3 loop: CASSLTSGPYNEQFF. The CDR3 DNA reads TGTGCCAGCAGTCTTACTAGCGGACCTTACAATGAGCAGTTCTTC. The entire variable domain, with the rest obtained from reference TRBV7-2 and TRBJ2-1, is as follows: GAGVSQSPSNKVTEKGKDVELRCDPISGHTALYWYRQSLGQGLEFLIYFQGNSAPDKSGLPSDRFSAERTGGSVSTLTIQRTQQEDSAVYLCASSLTSGPYNEQFFGPGTRLTVL.

CDR3: CASSVEGVGIRRNEQFF. The CDR3 DNA reads TGTGCCAGCAGCGTAGAGGGGGTCGGAATAAGAAGAAATGAGCAGTTCTTC. This chain uses TRBV9 with TRBJ2-1; maybe TRBD1 (6 bases). Trimming pared 0 bases from V and 7 bases from J, leaving 20 bases between. The CDR3 is made up of 17 amino acids. Germline assignment: CDR1 SGDLS and CDR2 YYNGEE.

V gene TRBV28 combines with J gene TRBJ1-6; D might be TRBD1 (5 bases). Germline V gene lookup returns CDR1 MDHEN and CDR2 SYDVKM. The V and J ends lost 5 bases and 6 bases respectively, with 14 bases between them. CDR3 length: 15 amino acids. The CDR3 coding sequence is TGTGCCAGCAGTCCCTCCGACAGCTTTAATTCACCCCTCCACTTT. It is translated as CASSPSDSFNSPLHF.

V usage is TRBV5-1 and J usage is TRBJ2-1, with 12 bases fitting TRBD2. The V segment lost 4 bases and the J segment 2 bases; nucleotides outside the gene matches: 1. Germline values: CDR1 SGHRS, CDR2 YFSETQ. CDR3 size: 15 residues. The CDR3 nucleotides read TGCGCCAGCAGCGGACTAGCGGGAACCTACAATGAGCAGTTCTTC. It codes for CASSGLAGTYNEQFF.

The rearrangement uses TRBV10-3 and TRBJ2-1; TRBD2 aligns across 12 bases. Germline V gives CDR1 ENHRY, CDR2 SYGVKD. V lost 11 bases, J lost 7 bases, and 18 bases stayed unmatched. The CDR3 is 17 amino acids. CDR3 region: CAPRGASGRAGGNEQFF. As DNA, the CDR3 is TGTGCCCCACGGGGGGCTAGCGGGAGGGCCGGGGGTAATGAGCAGTTCTTC.

This CDR3 is CASSLTGPYGYTF. CDR3 sequence (DNA): TGTGCCAGCAGTCTGACAGGCCCCTATGGCTACACCTTC. The chain carries TRBV28 and TRBJ1-2, with D possibly matching TRBD1 (6 bases). The CDR3 is made up of 13 amino acids. CDR1 and CDR2 from the germline V gene are MDHEN and SYDVKM. Trimming left V 5 bases short and J 4 bases short, with 11 bases between.

V usage is TRBV6-2 or TRBV6-3 and J usage is TRBJ2-1; 7 nucleotides align to TRBD2. Trimming removed 2 bases from V and 8 bases from J; junction bases left unmatched: 6. Germline V gives CDR1 MNHEY, CDR2 SVGEGT. The CDR3 spans 14 residues. CDR3 protein: CASSYGRENHEQFF. As DNA, the CDR3 is TGTGCCAGCAGTTACGGGCGGGAGAACCATGAGCAGTTCTTC.

The genes are TRBV9 and TRBJ2-2, with 7 bases that match TRBD2. V lost 6 bases, J lost 7 bases, and 3 bases stayed unmatched. The CDR3 spans 12 residues. Germline CDR1 and CDR2: SGDLS and YYNGEE. The CDR3 DNA is TGTGCCAGCAAGCGGGGCAGCGGGGAGCTGTTTTTT. Translation gives CASKRGSGELFF.

The chain links TRBV5-1 to TRBJ2-2, with 9 nucleotides matching TRBD1. Trimming took 4 bases from V and 1 from J; bases not matched to a gene: 2. CDR1 is SGHRS and CDR2 is YFSETQ in the germline V gene. This CDR3 is built from 15 residues. The CDR3 region has the DNA TGCGCCAGCAGCAGGGGACAGGGGAACACCGGGGAGCTGTTTTTT. Protein sequence: CASSRGQGNTGELFF.

The rearrangement joins TRBV11-2 to TRBJ1-2; 7 bases match TRBD1. Germline values: CDR1 SGHAT, CDR2 FQNNGV. Germline trimming cut 5 bases from V and 4 bases from J; bases unmatched to any gene: 10. The CDR3 extends over 15 amino acids. The CDR3, as DNA: TGTGCCAGCAGCCCAGACGGTAACAGGGGCTATGGCTACACCTTC. Translated: CASSPDGNRGYGYTF.

This clone has a handful of counts. Other DNA sequences of this sample code for an identical CDR3. This CDR3 reads CASSQSGRRTGELFF. The DNA for the CDR3 is TGTGCCAGCTCCCAGAGCGGGAGAAGGACCGGGGAGCTGTTTTTT. V and J are TRBV28 and TRBJ2-2, with TRBD2 matching 8 bases. J was trimmed by 5 bases and V by 8 bases; bases with no gene match: 10. The germline gives CDR1 MDHEN, CDR2 SYDVKM. The length of the CDR3 is 15 residues.

The chain is built from TRBV3-1 (or the pseudogene TRBV3-2) and TRBJ2-1; no definite D call. CDR1 and CDR2 (germline): LGHDT, YNNKEL (reference sequence). The CDR3 consists of 14 residues. Deletions cut 1 base from V and 0 bases from J, with 4 bases between. As DNA, the CDR3 is TGTGCCAGCAGCCAAGGGCACTCCTACAATGAGCAGTTCTTC. This gives the protein CASSQGHSYNEQFF.

This chain uses TRBV28 with TRBJ2-1; no reliable D call. V was trimmed by 6 bases and J by 7 bases, leaving 7 bases between them. CDR1 is MDHEN and CDR2 is SYDVKM in the germline V gene. The CDR3 length is 11 residues. The CDR3 here is CASSVTNEQFF. As DNA, the CDR3 is TGTGCCAGCAGCGTCACAAATGAGCAGTTCTTC.

V usage is TRBV2 and J usage is TRBJ1-6; D ambiguous. In germline, CDR1 is SNHLY, CDR2 FYNNEI. This CDR3 spans 16 amino acids. V was cut by 3 bases and J by 9 bases, with 18 bases left in between. Here the CDR3 reads CASSDLGGAASSPLHF. Here the CDR3 DNA reads TGTGCCAGCAGTGACCTAGGCGGCGCGGCTTCTTCACCCCTCCACTTT.

This clone was detected only once. This sequence joins TRBV10-3 and TRBJ2-3; weak D call: TRBD2 (6 bases). V shed 4 bases and J shed 2 bases, with 22 bases lying between them. Germline V gives CDR1 ENHRY, CDR2 SYGVKD. The CDR3 loop spans 18 amino acids. The DNA of the CDR3 is TGTGCCATCAGTGCTACCCTTCAGAGTAGCGGAAACACAGATACGCAGTATTTT. This codes for CAISATLQSSGNTDTQYF.